The 10 T cell receptor beta chains given below trace back to one sample, sequenced in a study of T cell responses to AZD1222 COVID-19 vaccine. Generated by immunoSEQ multiplex PCR, the TCRdb table keeps only in-frame clones and is missing some. The sample shows around 100,000 clones, 70% to 90% of them seen only once. This specimen consisted of peripheral blood, obtained on day 0 of AZD1222 vaccination. The receptors here all came from an adult in good health.

J is TRBJ2-7 and V is TRBV28; 13 bases agree with TRBD2. V dropped 5 bases and J dropped 2; count of bases not matched to a gene: 15. The germline gives CDR1 MDHEN, CDR2 SYDVKM. This CDR3 spans 19 amino acids. The CDR3 nucleotides are TGTGCCAGCAGTACCCGGACTAGCGGGGGAATAGCCTCACCCTACGAGCAGTACTTC. Its translation: CASSTRTSGGIASPYEQYF.

V gene TRBV5-6 combines with J gene TRBJ2-1; 7 nucleotides line up with TRBD1. The length of the CDR3 is 16 residues. The junction had 3 bases not matched to a gene; V was cut back by 0 bases and J by 0 bases. The germline V gene has CDR1 SGHDT and CDR2 YYEEEE. The CDR3 region is CASSLEGQSSYNEQFF. The CDR3 DNA sequence: TGTGCCAGCAGCTTGGAGGGACAGAGCTCCTACAATGAGCAGTTCTTC.

J is TRBJ1-3 and V is TRBV6-5, with unresolved D. CDR1 and CDR2 (germline): MNHEY, SVGAGI. The ends were cut back, 0 bases at V and 4 bases at J, with 10 bases in the middle. CDR3 size: 15 residues. This CDR3 is CASSYSRKWGNTIYF. The CDR3 nucleotides are TGTGCCAGCAGTTACTCCCGAAAGTGGGGAAACACCATATATTTT.

This chain connects TRBV4-2 to TRBJ2-5; 8 bases fit TRBD2. The trim removed 0 bases at V and 5 bases at J, leaving 8 bases unmatched. The CDR3 runs to 16 residues. The germline V gene encodes CDR1 LGHNA and CDR2 YNFKEQ. The CDR3 sequence: CASSQDLIGGVETQYF. The CDR3 nucleotides are TGTGCCAGCAGCCAAGATCTGATCGGGGGGGTCGAGACCCAGTACTTC.

For the CDR3, the DNA is TGTGCCAGCAGGGGGGGAGTTAACTATGGCTACACCTTC. It codes for CASRGGVNYGYTF. V and J are TRBV7-2 and TRBJ1-2; a weak D match, TRBD1 (5 bases). The CDR3 consists of 13 residues. The germline V gene has CDR1 SGHTA and CDR2 FQGNSA. V lost 6 bases and J lost 1, with 9 bases in between.

This clone was counted only a few times. The genes are TRBV7-8 and TRBJ1-2; D is possibly TRBD1 (5 bases). With 4 bases removed from V and 5 bases from J, the gap between germline ends came to 20 bases. This CDR3 spans 16 amino acids. Germline CDR1 reads SGHVS; CDR2 reads FQNEAQ. CDR3 sequence (DNA): TGTGCCAGCAGCTCCGCAGGGCACTCAAGGGTTTATGGCTACACCTTC. As protein: CASSSAGHSRVYGYTF.

This sequence joins TRBV7-2 and TRBJ1-3; D is unresolved. V dropped 3 bases and J dropped 7 bases, with 13 bases sitting between them. Germline CDR1 SGHTA, CDR2 FQGNSA. The CDR3 is made up of 14 amino acids. CDR3 nucleotides: TGTGCCAGCAGCTTTTCGCCCTCCGGGAACACCATATATTTT. As protein: CASSFSPSGNTIYF.

This chain joins TRBV5-4 and TRBJ2-7; 9 nucleotides match TRBD1. Germline CDR1 SGHNT, CDR2 YYREEE (reference sequence). This CDR3 spans 15 amino acids. Trimming removed 0 bases from V and 3 bases from J; junction bases left unmatched: 4. CDR3: CASSLGGTGLYEQYF. For the CDR3, the DNA is TGTGCCAGCAGCTTGGGCGGGACAGGGCTCTACGAGCAGTACTTC.

This chain joins TRBV7-6 and TRBJ2-1; D possibly corresponds to TRBD1 (5 bases). Trimming removed 3 bases from V and 0 bases from J, with 9 bases in between. The germline gives CDR1 SGHVS, CDR2 FNYEAQ. This CDR3 has 15 amino acids. The CDR3 here is CASSLGQGSYNEQFF. The CDR3 nucleotides are TGTGCCAGCAGCTTGGGGCAGGGCTCCTACAATGAGCAGTTCTTC.

V and J are TRBV27 and TRBJ1-5, with unresolved D. V lost 4 bases and J 4 bases, leaving 11 bases between the germline ends. Germline V CDR1 and CDR2: MNHEY, SMNVEV (reference sequence). The CDR3 runs to 14 residues. CDR3 sequence: CASSYRMVNQPQHF. The CDR3 DNA sequence: TGTGCCAGCAGTTATCGCATGGTAAATCAGCCCCAGCATTTT.